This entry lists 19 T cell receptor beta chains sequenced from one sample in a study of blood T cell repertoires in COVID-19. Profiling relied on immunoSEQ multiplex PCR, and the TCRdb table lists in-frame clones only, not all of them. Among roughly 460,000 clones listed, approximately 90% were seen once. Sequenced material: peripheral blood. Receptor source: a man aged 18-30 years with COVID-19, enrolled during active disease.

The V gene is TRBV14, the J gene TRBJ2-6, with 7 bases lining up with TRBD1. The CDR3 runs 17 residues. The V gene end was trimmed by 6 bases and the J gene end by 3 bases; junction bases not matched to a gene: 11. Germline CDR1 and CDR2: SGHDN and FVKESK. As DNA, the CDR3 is TGTGCCAGCAGTCCTCAGACAGGGTCTTTTGGGGCCAACGTCCTGACTTTC. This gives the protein CASSPQTGSFGANVLTF.

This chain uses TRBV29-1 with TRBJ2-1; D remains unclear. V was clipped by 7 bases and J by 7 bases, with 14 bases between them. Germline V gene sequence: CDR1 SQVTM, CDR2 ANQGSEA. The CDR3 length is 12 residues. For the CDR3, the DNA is TGCAGCGGTCACCGGGTCCCTAATGAGCAGTTCTTC. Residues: CSGHRVPNEQFF.

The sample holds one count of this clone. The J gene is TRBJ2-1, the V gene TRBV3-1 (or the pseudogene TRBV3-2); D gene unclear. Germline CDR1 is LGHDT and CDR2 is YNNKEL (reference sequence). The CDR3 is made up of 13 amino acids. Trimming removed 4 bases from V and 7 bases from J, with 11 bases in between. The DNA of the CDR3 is TGTGCCAGCAGCCCTGTCGGTAATAATGAGCAGTTCTTC. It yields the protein CASSPVGNNEQFF.

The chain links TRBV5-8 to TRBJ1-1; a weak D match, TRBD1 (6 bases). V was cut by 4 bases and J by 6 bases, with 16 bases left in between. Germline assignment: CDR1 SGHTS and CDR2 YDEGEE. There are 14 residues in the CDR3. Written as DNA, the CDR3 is TGTGCCAGCAGCCCTGACAGGCCCCGGGCTGAAGCTTTCTTT. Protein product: CASSPDRPRAEAFF.

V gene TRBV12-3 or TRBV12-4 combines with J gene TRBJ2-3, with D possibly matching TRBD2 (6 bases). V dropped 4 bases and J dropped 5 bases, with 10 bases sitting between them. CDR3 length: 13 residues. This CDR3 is CASSWGTQDTQYF. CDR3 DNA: TGTGCCAGCAGTTGGGGGACTCAAGATACGCAGTATTTT.

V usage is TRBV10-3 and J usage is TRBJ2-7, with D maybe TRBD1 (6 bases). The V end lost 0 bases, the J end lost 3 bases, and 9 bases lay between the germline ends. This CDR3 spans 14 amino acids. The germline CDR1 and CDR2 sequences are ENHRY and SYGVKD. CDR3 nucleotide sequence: TGTGCCATCAGTGAGTCGCAGGGGATCTACGAGCAGTACTTC. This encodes CAISESQGIYEQYF.

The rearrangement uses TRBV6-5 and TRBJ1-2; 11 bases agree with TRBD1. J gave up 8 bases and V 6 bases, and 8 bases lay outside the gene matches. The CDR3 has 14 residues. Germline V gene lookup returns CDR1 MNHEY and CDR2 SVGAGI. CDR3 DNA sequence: TGTGCCAGCAGGGGAGGACAGGGGGCGCGGGGCTACACCTTC. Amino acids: CASRGGQGARGYTF.

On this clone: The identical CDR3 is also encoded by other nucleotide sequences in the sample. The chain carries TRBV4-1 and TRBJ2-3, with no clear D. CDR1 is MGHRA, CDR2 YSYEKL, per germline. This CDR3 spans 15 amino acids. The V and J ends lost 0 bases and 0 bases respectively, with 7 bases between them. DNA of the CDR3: TGCGCCAGCAGCCAAGAAGCAAGAAGCACAGATACGCAGTATTTT. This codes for CASSQEARSTDTQYF.

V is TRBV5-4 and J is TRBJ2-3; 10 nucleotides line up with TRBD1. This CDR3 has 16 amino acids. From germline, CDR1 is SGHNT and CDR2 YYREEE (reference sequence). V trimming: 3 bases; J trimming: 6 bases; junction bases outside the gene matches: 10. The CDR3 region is CASSSSGTGARDTQYF. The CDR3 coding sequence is TGTGCCAGCAGCTCTTCCGGGACAGGGGCGAGGGATACGCAGTATTTT.

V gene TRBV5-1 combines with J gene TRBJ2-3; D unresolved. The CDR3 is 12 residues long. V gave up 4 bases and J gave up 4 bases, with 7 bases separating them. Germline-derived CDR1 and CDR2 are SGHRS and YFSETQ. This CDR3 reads CASSQNADTQYF. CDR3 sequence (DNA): TGCGCCAGCAGCCAAAATGCAGATACGCAGTATTTT.

The CDR3 reads CASSVGQGDLYGYTF. CDR3 nucleotide sequence: TGTGCCAGCAGTGTCGGGCAGGGTGATCTCTATGGCTACACCTTC. The chain joins TRBV6-4 to TRBJ1-2; D may be TRBD1 (5 bases). Germline V CDR1 and CDR2: MRHNA, SNTAGT. Trimming pared 4 bases from V and 4 bases from J, leaving 16 bases between. The CDR3 runs 15 residues.

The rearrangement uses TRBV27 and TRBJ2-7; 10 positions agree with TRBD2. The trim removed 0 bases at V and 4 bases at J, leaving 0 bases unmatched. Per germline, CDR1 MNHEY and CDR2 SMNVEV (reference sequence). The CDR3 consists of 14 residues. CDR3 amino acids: CASSLSSGRYEQYF. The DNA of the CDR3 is TGTGCCAGCAGTTTATCTAGCGGGAGGTACGAGCAGTACTTC.

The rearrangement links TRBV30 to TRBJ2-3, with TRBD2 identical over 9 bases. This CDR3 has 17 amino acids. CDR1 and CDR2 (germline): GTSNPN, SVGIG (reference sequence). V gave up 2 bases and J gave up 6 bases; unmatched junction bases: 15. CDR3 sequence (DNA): TGTGCCTGGAGTTCAATCCGATGGACTAGCGTAGCCGATACGCAGTATTTT. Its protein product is CAWSSIRWTSVADTQYF.

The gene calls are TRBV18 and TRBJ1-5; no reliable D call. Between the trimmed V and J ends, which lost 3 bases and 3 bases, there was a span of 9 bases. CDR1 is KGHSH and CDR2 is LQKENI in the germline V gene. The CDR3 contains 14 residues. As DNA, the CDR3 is TGTGCCAGCTCACCTAACACAGACAATCAGCCCCAGCATTTT. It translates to CASSPNTDNQPQHF.

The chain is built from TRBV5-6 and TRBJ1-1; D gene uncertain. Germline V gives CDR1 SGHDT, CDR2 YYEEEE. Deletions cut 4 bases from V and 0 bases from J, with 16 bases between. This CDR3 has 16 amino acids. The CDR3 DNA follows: TGTGCCAGCAGCGTAAGTACAACCGTCATGAACACTGAAGCTTTCTTT. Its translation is CASSVSTTVMNTEAFF.

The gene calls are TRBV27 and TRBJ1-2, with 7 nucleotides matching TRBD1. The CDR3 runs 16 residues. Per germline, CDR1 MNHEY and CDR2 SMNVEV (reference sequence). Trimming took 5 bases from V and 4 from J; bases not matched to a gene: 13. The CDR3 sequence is CASSTVVQGRFYGYTF. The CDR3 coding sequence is TGTGCCAGCAGTACCGTCGTACAGGGGAGGTTCTATGGCTACACCTTC.

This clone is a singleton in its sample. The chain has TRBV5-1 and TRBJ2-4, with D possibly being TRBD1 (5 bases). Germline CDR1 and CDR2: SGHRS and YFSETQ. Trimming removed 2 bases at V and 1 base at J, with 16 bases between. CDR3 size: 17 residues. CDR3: CASSFNQGAGAKNIQYF. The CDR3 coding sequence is TGCGCCAGCAGCTTTAATCAAGGGGCAGGGGCCAAAAACATTCAGTACTTC.

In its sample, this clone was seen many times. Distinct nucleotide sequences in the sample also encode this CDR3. CDR3 DNA: TGTGCCAGCAGTGACTCTAGCGGGGGGGCAGATACGCAGTATTTT. Its translation: CASSDSSGGADTQYF. V and J are TRBV6-4 and TRBJ2-3; TRBD2 agrees at 11 bases. The CDR3 spans 15 residues. Trimming cost V 0 bases and J 4 bases; bases outside gene matches: 0. CDR1 and CDR2 from the germline V gene are MRHNA and SNTAGT.

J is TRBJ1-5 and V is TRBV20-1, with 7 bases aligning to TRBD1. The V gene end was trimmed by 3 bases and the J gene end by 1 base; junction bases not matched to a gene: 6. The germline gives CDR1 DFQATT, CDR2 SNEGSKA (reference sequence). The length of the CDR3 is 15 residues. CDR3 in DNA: TGCAGTGCTAGTGTGATACAGGGGAGCAATCAGCCCCAGCATTTT. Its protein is CSASVIQGSNQPQHF.